The sequence of this T cell receptor (beta chain) was determined in a study of blood T cell repertoires in COVID-19. The CDR3 totals 13 residues. The V end was cut by 0 bases, the J end by 6 bases, with 9 bases between. Germline V gene data show CDR1 as SGHNT and CDR2 as YYREEE (reference sequence). In the source study's methods: Estimated nucleated cell counts came from reference gene primer amplification. The method was immunoSEQ multiplex PCR; TCRdb's version includes in-frame clones alone and lacks a portion of them. D and trimming were read from the DNA, whereas the V and J calls and clone size are those reported in that table. The table has roughly 150,000 clones, roughly nine tenths seen once.

Sequencing was carried out using peripheral blood. This receptor was taken from a woman aged 40 to 50 with acute or convalescent COVID-19. This chain links TRBV5-4 with TRBJ1-2, with D possibly TRBD1 on 5 matching bases. CDR3 loop: CASSLGGEHGYTF. The CDR3 DNA reads as TGTGCCAGCAGCTTGGGGGGCGAACATGGCTACACCTTC.